The 27 T cell receptor beta chains below all came from one sample that was sequenced in a study of tumor-infiltrating lymphocytes in oesophageal squamous cell carcinoma. TCRdb analysed the PCR reads with MiXCR anew, one entry per CDR3 protein. The sample shows some 18,000 distinct CDR3 sequences, over 40% of them seen only once. Sequenced input: normal esophageal tissue next to the tumor. These receptors were collected from a female donor with esophageal squamous cell carcinoma.

V usage is TRBV27 and J usage is TRBJ2-3; 8 nucleotides agree with TRBD2. The end of the DNA is better explained by TRBJ2-1, so the J call may be wrong. The CDR3 is made up of 15 amino acids. From germline, CDR1 is MNHEY and CDR2 SMNVEV (reference sequence). Here the CDR3 reads CASSLPGLVGNEQFF. CDR3 nucleotides: TGTGCCAGCAGTTTACCGGGACTAGTAGGCAATGAGCAGTTCTTC.

Many counts were recorded for this clonotype. V is TRBV12-3 or TRBV12-4 and J is TRBJ1-5; D not certain. Trimming removed 5 bases from V and 6 bases from J, with 11 bases in between. The CDR3 loop spans 13 amino acids. The CDR3 region has the DNA TGTGCCAGCAGTCCGGGCCCCTTTCAGCCCCAGCATTTT. Amino acid sequence: CASSPGPFQPQHF.

This clonotype was observed once. The chain uses TRBV7-2 and TRBJ2-5; D not resolved. Matching the DNA end better, TRBJ2-7 makes the J call doubtful. The CDR3 sequence is 14 residues long. Germline CDR1 and CDR2: SGHTA and FQGNSA. The CDR3 DNA reads TGTGCCAGCAGCTTAGCGGGTGAGGCCTACGAGCAGTACTTC. It is translated as CASSLAGEAYEQYF.

The chain uses TRBV3-1 and TRBJ2-3; D not certain. This CDR3 is built from 13 residues. Between the trimmed V and J ends, which lost 3 bases and 3 bases, there was a span of 7 bases. CDR1 is LGHDT and CDR2 is YNNKEL in the germline V gene (reference sequence). CDR3 residues: CASSQEFTDTQYF. The CDR3 bases are TGTGCCAGCAGCCAGGAATTTACAGATACGCAGTATTTT.

There are many counts of this clonotype. The chain uses TRBV24-1 and TRBJ2-5; 8 nucleotides line up with TRBD1. Germline V lookup: CDR1 KGHDR, CDR2 SFDVKD. The CDR3 contains 18 residues. J was trimmed by 3 bases and V by 5 bases; bases with no gene match: 16. The CDR3 spells CATSALLRQGTEKETQYF. CDR3 in DNA: TGTGCCACCAGTGCCTTACTTCGACAGGGGACCGAAAAAGAGACCCAGTACTTC.

This chain connects TRBV5-3 to TRBJ2-3, with D possibly called TRBD1 or TRBD2 (6 bases each). The DNA end is more similar to TRBJ2-4, so the J call may be wrong. TRBV5-3 is treated as an ORF (open reading frame) with a function not yet certain. The CDR3 has 15 amino acids. The CDR3 spells CASSPGAGRGNIQYF. The CDR3 DNA reads TGTGCCAGCAGCCCGGGGGCGGGGCGCGGAAACATTCAGTACTTC.

This chain uses TRBV2 with TRBJ2-4; 10 bases align to TRBD2. Germline-derived CDR1 and CDR2 are SNHLY and FYNNEI. The CDR3 has 19 residues. Trimming removed 4 bases from V and 13 bases from J; junction bases left unmatched: 25. The CDR3 nucleotides read TGTGCCAGCAGTGGAATAAGGGCCTCGGGACTAGCGAACTACAATGAGCAGTACTTC. Its translation is CASSGIRASGLANYNEQYF.

At least ten counts were recorded for this clonotype. The chain uses TRBV6-1 and TRBJ1-2; D not certain. The CDR3 is 13 residues long. Trimming stripped 6 bases from V and 5 bases from J, with 13 bases between. Looked up from germline, CDR1 is MNHNS and CDR2 is SASEGT. CDR3 protein: CASREGILYGYTF. CDR3 coding DNA: TGTGCCAGCAGGGAGGGCATATTATATGGCTACACCTTC.

This clonotype counts as medium-sized. V gene TRBV7-3 combines with J gene TRBJ2-1, with D maybe TRBD2 (6 bases). V shed 2 bases and J shed 9 bases, with 11 bases lying between them. Germline V gene lookup returns CDR1 SGHTA and CDR2 FQGTGA. The CDR3 has 13 amino acids. CDR3: CASSLGGWGEQFF. DNA of the CDR3: TGTGCCAGCAGCTTAGGGGGGTGGGGTGAGCAGTTCTTC.

In regard to this clonotype: The conserved phenylalanine or tryptophan is not found at the CDR3 terminus, so this likely reflects a read error. No DNA is shown, since the ends of the CDR3 on it are uncertain; the CDR3 is the one TCRdb lists. The genes are TRBV7-2 and TRBJ2-3; TRBD1, the D gene given by the table, was not confirmed from the DNA. The CDR3 is 16 residues long, counting both termini. Per germline, CDR1 SGHTA and CDR2 FQGNSA. The CDR3 here is CASSLEGRGTSQFFGP.

This clonotype was detected ten times or more. The chain recombines TRBV12-3 or TRBV12-4 with TRBJ1-4, with D uncertain. The CDR3 is made up of 12 amino acids. Between the trimmed V and J ends, which lost 5 bases and 10 bases, there was a span of 11 bases. The CDR3 DNA reads as TGTGCCAGCAGTGGGTCACTAGGAAAACTGTTTTTT. It encodes CASSGSLGKLFF.

This clonotype was picked up many times. This sequence joins TRBV6-1 and TRBJ1-1, with D unresolved. The CDR3 has 12 residues. V lost 4 bases to trimming and J lost 0 bases, with 3 bases between them. In germline, CDR1 is MNHNS, CDR2 SASEGT. The chain's CDR3 is CASSGMNTEAFF. CDR3 DNA sequence: TGTGCCAGCAGTGGGATGAACACTGAAGCTTTCTTT.

This clonotype was found a few times. The chain combines TRBV7-8 with TRBJ2-5; 9 bases map to TRBD2. The J call may be faulty, since TRBJ2-1 better matches the DNA end. CDR3 size: 19 residues. Germline loops: CDR1 SGHVS, CDR2 FQNEAQ. The CDR3 DNA follows: TGTGCCAGCAGCTTATTCAGGGTTGGGGAGCGCGGGAGGGCCGGTGAGCAGTTCTTC. Protein sequence: CASSLFRVGERGRAGEQFF.

The chain uses TRBV6-1 and TRBJ2-3; D unclear. The CDR3 covers 13 residues. In germline, CDR1 is MNHNS, CDR2 SASEGT. The V gene lost 4 bases and the J gene lost 0 bases, with 5 bases spanning the gap. The CDR3 bases are TGTGCCAGCAGTGCTCATAGCACAGATACGCAGTATTTT. Translated, it gives CASSAHSTDTQYF.

This clonotype was counted many times. CDR3 in DNA: TGTGCCAGCAGCTCCGGGACTAGCGGGACACGCTCCTACAATGAGCAGTTCTTC. This encodes CASSSGTSGTRSYNEQFF. This chain links TRBV11-2 with TRBJ2-1; 13 bases are shared with TRBD2. This CDR3 comprises 18 residues. CDR1 SGHAT and CDR2 FQNNGV come from the germline V gene. With V trimmed by 4 bases and J by 0 bases, 6 bases remained unmatched. Full variable domain (remainder filled in from reference TRBV11-2 and TRBJ2-1): EAGVAQSPRYKIIEKRQSVAFWCNPISGHATLYWYQQILGQGPKLLIQFQNNGVVDDSQLPKDRFSAERLKGVDSTLKIQPAKLEDSAVYLCASSSGTSGTRSYNEQFFGPGTRLTVL.

In this sample, this clonotype is medium-sized. The chain couples TRBV6-4 to TRBJ2-1, with TRBD1 as a possible D gene (6 bases). CDR1 is MRHNA and CDR2 is SNTAGT in the germline V gene. Trimming stripped 2 bases from V and 7 bases from J, with 12 bases between. The CDR3 length is 14 residues. The CDR3 DNA is TGTGCCAGCAGTGACGGGGGCGACCAAAATGAGCAGTTCTTC. This sequence encodes CASSDGGDQNEQFF.

The CDR3 spells CASSSGQGIETQYF. The CDR3 nucleotides are TGTGCCAGCAGCTCCGGACAGGGGATAGAGACCCAGTACTTC. The chain links TRBV11-2 to TRBJ2-5; TRBD1 matches at 9 bases. Germline loops: CDR1 SGHAT, CDR2 FQNNGV. V was pared by 4 bases and J by 4 bases, with 4 bases of the junction left unmatched. This CDR3 spans 14 amino acids.

In this sample, this clonotype turned up a few times. V usage is TRBV18 and J usage is TRBJ1-4, with 7 bases fitting TRBD1. Germline CDR1 reads KGHSH; CDR2 reads LQKENI. Trimming at V came to 3 bases and at J to 8 bases, leaving 6 bases not matched to a gene. The CDR3 runs to 14 residues. DNA for the CDR3: TGTGCCAGCTCACCGGTCCGGGACAGCGAAAAACTGTTTTTT. This translates into CASSPVRDSEKLFF.

The rearrangement uses TRBV7-3 and TRBJ2-5, with D tentatively TRBD1 (5 bases). The germline gives CDR1 SGHTA, CDR2 FQGTGA. Trimming removed 0 bases from V and 11 bases from J, with 13 bases in between. The CDR3 totals 13 residues. The CDR3, as DNA: TGTGCCAGCAGCTTAACGGGGCCTGCTGAGCAGTACTTC. It encodes CASSLTGPAEQYF.

This clonotype is judged medium-sized. V and J are TRBV7-9 and TRBJ2-1, with D perhaps assigned TRBD1 or TRBD2 (5 bases each). CDR1 SEHNR and CDR2 FQNEAQ come from the germline V gene (reference sequence). CDR3 length: 17 amino acids. V was clipped by 5 bases and J by 5 bases, with 22 bases between them. The CDR3 reads CASSLRSSTAGDNEQFF. The CDR3 DNA reads TGTGCCAGCAGCCTTAGAAGTTCGACAGCCGGGGACAATGAGCAGTTCTTC.

V is TRBV7-4 and J is TRBJ2-4, with D tentatively TRBD2 (6 bases). The J call may be incorrect, as the DNA end agrees better with TRBJ2-7. The CDR3 contains 14 residues. The germline V gene has CDR1 SGHVT and CDR2 SQSDAQ. The DNA for the CDR3 is TGTGCCAGCCCCCCTATGAGGGGAGGCTACGAGCAGTACTTC. This codes for CASPPMRGGYEQYF.

The chain employs TRBV28 and TRBJ2-1, with 10 nucleotides matching TRBD2. Germline V gene data show CDR1 as MDHEN and CDR2 as SYDVKM. CDR3 size: 12 residues. The V segment lost 2 bases and the J segment 15 bases; nucleotides outside the gene matches: 4. The CDR3 region is CASSLTSGTLFF. For the CDR3, the DNA is TGTGCCAGCAGTTTAACTAGCGGGACCTTGTTCTTC.

This clonotype was counted ten times or more. V is TRBV28 and J is TRBJ2-7, with 7 positions matching TRBD2. The CDR3 is made up of 15 amino acids. V lost 4 bases, J lost 7 bases, and 13 bases stayed unmatched. Per germline, CDR1 MDHEN and CDR2 SYDVKM. The CDR3 loop is CASSSSGGGYNEQYF. CDR3 coding DNA: TGTGCCAGCAGTTCTTCTGGGGGAGGGTACAATGAGCAGTACTTC.

The rearrangement uses TRBV12-3 or TRBV12-4 and TRBJ2-1; a weak D match, TRBD1 (5 bases). Matching the DNA end better, TRBJ2-7 makes the J call doubtful. This CDR3 contains 13 residues. CDR3 sequence reads: CASSVTASYEQYF. CDR3 sequence (DNA): TGTGCCAGCAGCGTGACAGCATCCTACGAGCAGTACTTC.

This rearrangement joins TRBV6-1 to TRBJ1-5, with 11 bases fitting TRBD1. This CDR3 has 16 amino acids. The junction had 11 bases not matched to a gene; V was cut back by 6 bases and J by 7 bases. Germline assignment: CDR1 MNHNS and CDR2 SASEGT. The CDR3 spells CASSAWGQGGGQPQHF. The CDR3 coding sequence is TGTGCCAGCAGCGCCTGGGGACAGGGGGGCGGCCAGCCCCAGCATTTT.

The chain couples TRBV7-2 to TRBJ1-2, with 8 bases that match TRBD1. V shed 1 base and J 6 bases; nucleotides not matched to a gene: 10. The CDR3 runs to 16 residues. In germline, CDR1 is SGHTA, CDR2 FQGNSA. The CDR3 coding sequence is TGTGCCAGCAGCTTAGTCCCACTGACAGGGGATGATGGCTACACCTTC. This gives the protein CASSLVPLTGDDGYTF.

CDR3 nucleotides: TGTGCCAGCAGCTTAGGGGGACAGGGCCAAGAGACCCAGTACTTC. This sequence encodes CASSLGGQGQETQYF. The chain is built from TRBV7-8 and TRBJ2-7, with TRBD1 matching over 9 bases. The J call is uncertain, as TRBJ2-5 better fits the DNA end. CDR1 is SGHVS, CDR2 FQNEAQ, per germline. The CDR3 has 15 amino acids.